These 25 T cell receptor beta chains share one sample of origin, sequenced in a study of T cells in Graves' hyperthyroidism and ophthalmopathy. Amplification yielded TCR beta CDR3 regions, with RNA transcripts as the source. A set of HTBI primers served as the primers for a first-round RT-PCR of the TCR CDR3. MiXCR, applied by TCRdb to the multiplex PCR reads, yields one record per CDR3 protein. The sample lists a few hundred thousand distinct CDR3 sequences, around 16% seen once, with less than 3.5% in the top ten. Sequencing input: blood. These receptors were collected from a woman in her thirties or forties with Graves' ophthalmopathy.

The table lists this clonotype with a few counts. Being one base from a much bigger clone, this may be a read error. For the CDR3, the DNA is TGTGCCAGCAGTTCCACAGGGCTTGGTAGAAATCAGCCCCAGCATTTT. Its translation: CASSSTGLGRNQPQHF. This rearrangement joins TRBV28 to TRBJ1-5, with D tentatively TRBD1 (6 bases). Germline lookup yields CDR1 MDHEN and CDR2 SYDVKM. This CDR3 has 16 amino acids. The V end was cut by 4 bases, the J end by 4 bases, with 17 bases between.

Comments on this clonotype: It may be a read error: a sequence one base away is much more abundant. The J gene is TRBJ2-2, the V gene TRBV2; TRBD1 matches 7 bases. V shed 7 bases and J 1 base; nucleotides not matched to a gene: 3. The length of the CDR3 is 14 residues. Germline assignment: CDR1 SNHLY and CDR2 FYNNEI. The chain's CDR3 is CASTTGRNTGELFF. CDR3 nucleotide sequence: TGTGCCAGCACGACAGGGAGGAACACCGGGGAGCTGTTTTTT.

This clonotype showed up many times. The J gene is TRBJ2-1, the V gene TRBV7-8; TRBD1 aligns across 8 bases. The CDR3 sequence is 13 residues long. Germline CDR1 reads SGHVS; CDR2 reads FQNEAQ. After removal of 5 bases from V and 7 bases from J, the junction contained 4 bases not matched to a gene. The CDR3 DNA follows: TGTGCCAGCAGCCAGCGGACAGGGAATGAGCAGTTCTTC. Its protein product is CASSQRTGNEQFF.

CDR3 nucleotides: TGCAGTGCTATACCGATAGCGGGAGGCCGGTACGAGCAGTACTTC. It codes for CSAIPIAGGRYEQYF. The chain has TRBV20-1 and TRBJ2-7; 10 nucleotides match TRBD2. The CDR3 totals 15 residues. CDR1 and CDR2 from the germline V gene are DFQATT and SNEGSKA (reference sequence). The V segment lost 4 bases and the J segment 4 bases; nucleotides outside the gene matches: 10.

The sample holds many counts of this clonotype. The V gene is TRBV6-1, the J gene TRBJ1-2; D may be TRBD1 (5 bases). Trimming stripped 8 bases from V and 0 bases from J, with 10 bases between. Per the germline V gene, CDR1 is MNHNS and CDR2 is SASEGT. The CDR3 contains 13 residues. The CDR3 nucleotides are TGTGCCAGCCGGGACGGAACTAACTATGGCTACACCTTC. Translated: CASRDGTNYGYTF.

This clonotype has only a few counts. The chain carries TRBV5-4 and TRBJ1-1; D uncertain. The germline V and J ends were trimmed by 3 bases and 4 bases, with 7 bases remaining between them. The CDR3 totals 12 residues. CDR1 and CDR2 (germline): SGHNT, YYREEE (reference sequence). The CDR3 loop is CASSSLGTEAFF. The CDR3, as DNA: TGTGCCAGCAGCTCCCTGGGCACTGAAGCTTTCTTT.

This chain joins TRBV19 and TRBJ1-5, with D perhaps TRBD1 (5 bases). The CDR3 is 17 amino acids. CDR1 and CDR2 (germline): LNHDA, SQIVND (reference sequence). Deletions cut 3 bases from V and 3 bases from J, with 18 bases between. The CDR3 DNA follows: TGTGCCAGTAGTATGCCCTCCTACGGGGGTTTCAATCAGCCCCAGCATTTT. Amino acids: CASSMPSYGGFNQPQHF. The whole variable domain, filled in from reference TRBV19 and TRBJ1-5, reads DGGITQSPKYLFRKEGQNVTLSCEQNLNHDAMYWYRQDPGQGLRLIYYSQIVNDFQKGDIAEGYSVSREKKESFPLTVTSAQKNPTAFYLCASSMPSYGGFNQPQHFGDGTRLSIL.

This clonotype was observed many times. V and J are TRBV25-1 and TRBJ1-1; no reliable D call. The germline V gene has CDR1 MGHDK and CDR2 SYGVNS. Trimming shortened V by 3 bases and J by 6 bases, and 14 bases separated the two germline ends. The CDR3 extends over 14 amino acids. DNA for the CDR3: TGTGCCAGCAGTGACCGTAAAGACGTCGCTGAAGCTTTCTTT. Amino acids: CASSDRKDVAEAFF.

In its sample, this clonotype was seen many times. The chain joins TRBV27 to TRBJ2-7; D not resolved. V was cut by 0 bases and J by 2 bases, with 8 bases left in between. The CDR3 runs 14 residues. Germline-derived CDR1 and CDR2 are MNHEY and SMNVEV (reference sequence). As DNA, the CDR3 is TGTGCCAGCAGTTTATCGGCAGGCCCCTACGAGCAGTACTTC. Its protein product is CASSLSAGPYEQYF.

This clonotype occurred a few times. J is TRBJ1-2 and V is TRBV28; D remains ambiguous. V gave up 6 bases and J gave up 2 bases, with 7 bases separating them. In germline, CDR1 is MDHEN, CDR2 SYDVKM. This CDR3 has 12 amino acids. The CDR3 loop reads CASRADNYGYTF. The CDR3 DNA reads TGTGCCAGCAGGGCGGACAACTATGGCTACACCTTC.

CDR3 bases: TGCGCCAGCAGCGCGCAGGGCAGTAGGCAGCCCCAGCATTTT. Translating gives CASSAQGSRQPQHF. The chain uses TRBV4-1 and TRBJ1-5, with TRBD1 as a possible D gene (5 bases). V shed 5 bases and J shed 7 bases, with 15 bases lying between them. Germline loops: CDR1 MGHRA, CDR2 YSYEKL. CDR3 size: 14 residues.

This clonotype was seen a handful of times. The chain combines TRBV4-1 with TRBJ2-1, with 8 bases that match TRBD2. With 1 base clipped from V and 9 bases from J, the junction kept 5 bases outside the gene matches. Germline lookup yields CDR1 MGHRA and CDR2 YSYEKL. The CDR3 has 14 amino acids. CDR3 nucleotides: TGCGCCAGCAGCCAAGGTCGGACTAGCTTTGAGCAGTTCTTC. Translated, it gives CASSQGRTSFEQFF.

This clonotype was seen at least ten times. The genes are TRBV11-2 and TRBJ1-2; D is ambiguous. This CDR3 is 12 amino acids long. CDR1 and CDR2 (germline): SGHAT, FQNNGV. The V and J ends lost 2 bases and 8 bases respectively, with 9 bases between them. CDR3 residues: CASSLNAEGYTF. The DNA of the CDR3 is TGTGCCAGCAGCTTAAATGCAGAGGGCTACACCTTC.

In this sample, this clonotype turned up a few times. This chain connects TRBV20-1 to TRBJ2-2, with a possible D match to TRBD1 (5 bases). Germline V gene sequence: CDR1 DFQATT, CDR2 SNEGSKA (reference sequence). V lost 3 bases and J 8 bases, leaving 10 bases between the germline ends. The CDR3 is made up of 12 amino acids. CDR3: CSARDNSGELFF. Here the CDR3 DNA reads TGCAGTGCTAGGGACAATTCTGGGGAGCTGTTTTTT.

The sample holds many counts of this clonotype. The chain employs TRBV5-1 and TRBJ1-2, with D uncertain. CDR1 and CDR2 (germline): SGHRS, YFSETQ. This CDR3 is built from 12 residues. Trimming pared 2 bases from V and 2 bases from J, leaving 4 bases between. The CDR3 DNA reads TGCGCCAGCAGCTTCCTGAACTATGGCTACACCTTC. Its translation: CASSFLNYGYTF.

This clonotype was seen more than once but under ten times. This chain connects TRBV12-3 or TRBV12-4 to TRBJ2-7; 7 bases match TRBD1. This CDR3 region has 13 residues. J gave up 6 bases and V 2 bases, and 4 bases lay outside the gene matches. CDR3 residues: CASSLSAGGEQYF. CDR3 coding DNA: TGTGCCAGCAGTTTATCGGCAGGGGGCGAGCAGTACTTC.

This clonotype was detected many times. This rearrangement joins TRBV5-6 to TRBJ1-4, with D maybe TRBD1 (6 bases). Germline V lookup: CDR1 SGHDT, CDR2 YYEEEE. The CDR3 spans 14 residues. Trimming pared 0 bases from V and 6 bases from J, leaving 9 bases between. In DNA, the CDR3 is TGTGCCAGCAGCTTGGTGGGGGGCGATGAAAAACTGTTTTTT. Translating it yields CASSLVGGDEKLFF.

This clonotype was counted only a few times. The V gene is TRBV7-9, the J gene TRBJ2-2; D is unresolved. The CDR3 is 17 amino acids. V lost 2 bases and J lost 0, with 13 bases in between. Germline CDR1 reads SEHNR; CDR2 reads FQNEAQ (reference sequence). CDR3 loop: CASSLYGKTANTGELFF. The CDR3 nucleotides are TGTGCCAGCAGCTTATATGGGAAGACCGCGAACACCGGGGAGCTGTTTTTT.

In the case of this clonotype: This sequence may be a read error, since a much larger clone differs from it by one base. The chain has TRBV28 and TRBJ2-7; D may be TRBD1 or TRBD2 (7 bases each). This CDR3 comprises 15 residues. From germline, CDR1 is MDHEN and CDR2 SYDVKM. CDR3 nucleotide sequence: TGTACCAGCAGTTTACTCGGGGGAGGGGGCCGCGAGCAGTACTTC. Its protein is CTSSLLGGGGREQYF.

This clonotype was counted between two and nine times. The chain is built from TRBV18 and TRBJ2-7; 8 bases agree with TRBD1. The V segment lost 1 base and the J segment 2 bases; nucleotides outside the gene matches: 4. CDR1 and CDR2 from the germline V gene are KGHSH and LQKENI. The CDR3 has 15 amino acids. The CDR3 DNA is TGTGCCAGCTCACCACTTGGACAGGGTACCTACGAGCAGTACTTC. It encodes CASSPLGQGTYEQYF. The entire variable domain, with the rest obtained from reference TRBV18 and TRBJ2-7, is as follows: NAGVMQNPRHLVRRRGQEARLRCSPMKGHSHVYWYRQLPEEGLKFMVYLQKENIIDESGMPKERFSAEFPKEGPSILRIQQVVRGDSAAYFCASSPLGQGTYEQYFGPGTRLTVT.

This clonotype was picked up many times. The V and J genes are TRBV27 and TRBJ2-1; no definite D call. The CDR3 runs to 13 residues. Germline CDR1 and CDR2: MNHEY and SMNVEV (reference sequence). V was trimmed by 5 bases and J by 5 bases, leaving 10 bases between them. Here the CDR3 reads CASSLRIHNEQFF. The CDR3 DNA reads TGTGCCAGCAGTCTTAGAATCCACAATGAGCAGTTCTTC.

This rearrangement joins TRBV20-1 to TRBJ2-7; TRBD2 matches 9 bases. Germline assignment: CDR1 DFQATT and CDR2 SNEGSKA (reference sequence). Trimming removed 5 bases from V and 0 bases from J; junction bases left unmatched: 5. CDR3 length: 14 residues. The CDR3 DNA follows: TGCAGTGCTGAGAGCGGGAGGACCTCCTACGAGCAGTACTTC. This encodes CSAESGRTSYEQYF.

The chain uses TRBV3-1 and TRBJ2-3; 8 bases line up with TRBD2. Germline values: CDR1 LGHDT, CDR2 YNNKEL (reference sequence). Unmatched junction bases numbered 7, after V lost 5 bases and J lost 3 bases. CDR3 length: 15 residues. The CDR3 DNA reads TGTGCCAGCAGCACGGTAGCGGGATTGACAGATACGCAGTATTTT. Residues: CASSTVAGLTDTQYF.

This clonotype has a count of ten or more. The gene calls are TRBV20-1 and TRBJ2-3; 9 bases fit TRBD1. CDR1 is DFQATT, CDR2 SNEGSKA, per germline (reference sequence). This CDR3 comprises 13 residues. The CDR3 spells CSVDRGAGNTQYF. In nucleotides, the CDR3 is TGCAGCGTAGACAGGGGGGCCGGGAATACGCAGTATTTT.

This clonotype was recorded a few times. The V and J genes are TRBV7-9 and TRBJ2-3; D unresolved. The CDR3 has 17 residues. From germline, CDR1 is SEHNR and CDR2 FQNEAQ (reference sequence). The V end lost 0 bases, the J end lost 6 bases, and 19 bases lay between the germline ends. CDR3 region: CASSLARRQAEGDTQYF. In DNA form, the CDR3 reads TGTGCCAGCAGCTTAGCGCGACGGCAGGCCGAAGGGGATACGCAGTATTTT. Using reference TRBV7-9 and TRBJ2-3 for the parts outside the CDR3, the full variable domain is DTGVSQNPRHKITKRGQNVTFRCDPISEHNRLYWYRQTLGQGPEFLTYFQNEAQLEKSRLLSDRFSAERPKGSFSTLEIQRTEQGDSAMYLCASSLARRQAEGDTQYFGPGTRLTVL.